There are a few counts of the clone carrying this TCR beta chain. This specimen belongs to a study of blood T cell repertoires in COVID-19. On the study more broadly: T cells, B-cell-depleted T cells, or PBMCs provided the cDNA or gDNA that served as material.

V gave up 3 bases and J gave up 12 bases; unmatched junction bases: 7. This CDR3 has 13 residues. Germline CDR1 and CDR2: MDHEN and SYDVKM. Measured with immunoSEQ multiplex PCR; TCRdb has only the in-frame clones, and not every one. The repertoire holds 95,000 to 150,000 clones, around 80% seen once, with approximately 16% in the top ten. The TCR was taken from a man in his fifties or sixties with active or convalescent COVID-19. Sequencing was carried out using peripheral blood. The chain carries TRBV28 and TRBJ2-1, with 8 bases fitting TRBD2. In DNA form, the CDR3 reads TGTGCCAGCAGTTTCGGGAGGGAGATAGGGCAGTTCTTC. Protein sequence: CASSFGREIGQFF.